This T cell receptor (beta chain) was identified in a study of T cells in Graves' hyperthyroidism and ophthalmopathy. Study information: Peripheral blood draws took place at initial diagnosis, ahead of any treatment.

Overall study results and limits: Expanded thyroid clonotypes (above 0.001) were mostly also found in blood.

With a duration under 2 months, the hyperthyroidism was newly diagnosed in patients aged 18 to 65. Based on clinical symptoms, serum thyroxine and TRAb, thyroid ultrasound and orbital computed tomography, diagnoses were reached. Comment on this clonotype: Its matching antigen is unknown.

V was pared by 2 bases and J by 7 bases, with 19 bases between. Per germline, CDR1 SGHRS and CDR2 YFSETQ. The CDR3 is 16 residues long. RNA transcripts served as the template for amplifying TCR beta CDR3 regions. A first-round RT-PCR of the TCR CDR3 used the HTBI primer set. From the multiplex PCR reads, TCRdb called clonotypes with MiXCR, one entry per CDR3 protein. The sample yields some 500,000 distinct CDR3 sequences, approximately 15% seen once. The sample comprised blood. The chain recombines TRBV5-1 with TRBJ2-4; D is unclear. The receptor was isolated from a woman under 30 with Graves' hyperthyroidism. The CDR3 DNA follows: TGCGCCAGCAGCTTTGGAGAACCAAACCGCCGGAACATTCAGTACTTC. This translates into CASSFGEPNRRNIQYF.